One and the same sample provided the 27 T cell receptor beta chains below, sequenced in a study of blood T cell repertoires in COVID-19 (dated by TCRdb to the early 2020s). Receptors were amplified or captured by the immunoSEQ multiplex PCR assay. TCRdb retrieved this table from immuneACCESS and kept in-frame rearrangements only. Not all clones are present; in checked studies, unresolved V genes account for under half, and no reason is known for the remainder. This sample comprises some 37,000 clones, less than 95% of them detected only once. The ten largest clones capture 4.8% of the sample. The sequencing input was peripheral blood. These receptors all stem from a human donor in a cohort sampled during active COVID-19.

DNA of the CDR3: TGTGCCAGCAGTCAGACAGGAAACTCTGGAAACACCATATATTTT. This codes for CASSQTGNSGNTIYF. The chain is built from TRBV6-5 and TRBJ1-3; D may be TRBD1 (6 bases). The CDR3 has 15 amino acids. Germline V gene lookup returns CDR1 MNHEY and CDR2 SVGAGI. The V end lost 5 bases, the J end lost 0 bases, and 11 bases lay between the germline ends.

This clone was recorded a few times. This rearrangement joins TRBV28 to TRBJ2-7; 8 bases are shared with TRBD2. Per the germline V gene, CDR1 is MDHEN and CDR2 is SYDVKM. V was pared by 2 bases and J by 7 bases, with 7 bases of the junction left unmatched. This CDR3 is built from 14 residues. CDR3 bases: TGTGCCAGCAGTTTAGCCGGGACTAGTGGTGAGCAGTACTTC. As protein: CASSLAGTSGEQYF.

The chain has TRBV6-6 and TRBJ2-7, with TRBD1 matching 7 bases. Germline CDR1 reads MNHNY; CDR2 reads SVGAGI (reference sequence). This CDR3 is built from 14 residues. V was clipped by 6 bases and J by 1 base; unmatched bases: 6. CDR3 DNA: TGTGCCAGCAGCCCGGACAGGCCTTCCTACGAGCAGTACTTC. Translated, it gives CASSPDRPSYEQYF.

The chain uses TRBV10-1 and TRBJ2-5; 12 nucleotides align to TRBD2. The CDR3 sequence is 17 residues long. Germline lookup yields CDR1 WNHNN and CDR2 SYGVQD (reference sequence). Trimming removed 0 bases from V and 0 bases from J; junction bases left unmatched: 2. DNA for the CDR3: TGCGCCAGCAGTGAGTCTGGACTAGCGGGAAACCAAGAGACCCAGTACTTC. Protein sequence: CASSESGLAGNQETQYF.

V usage is TRBV24-1 and J usage is TRBJ2-7; D perhaps matches TRBD1 (5 bases). Trimming took off 2 bases at V and 4 bases at J, with 11 bases between the two ends. Germline CDR1 reads KGHDR; CDR2 reads SFDVKD. This CDR3 spans 14 amino acids. The CDR3 DNA reads TGTGCCACCAGTGATTACAGGCCGCCGTACGAGCAGTACTTC. Translated, it gives CATSDYRPPYEQYF.

This chain uses TRBV5-5 with TRBJ1-2, with D possibly being TRBD1 (6 bases). This CDR3 is built from 13 residues. The V end lost 4 bases, the J end lost 7 bases, and 14 bases lay between the germline ends. CDR1 is SGHKS, CDR2 YYEKEE, per germline (reference sequence). CDR3 loop: CASSGRGAGGYTF. CDR3 bases: TGTGCCAGCAGCGGCCGGGGGGCGGGTGGCTACACCTTC.

This sequence joins TRBV5-1 and TRBJ1-4; D is possibly TRBD1 (6 bases). V was cut by 5 bases and J by 6 bases, with 14 bases left in between. CDR1 is SGHRS, CDR2 YFSETQ, per germline. The CDR3 runs to 14 residues. In DNA, the CDR3 is TGCGCCAGCAGGGGGGGGCCCCGGGATGAAAAACTGTTTTTT. Protein sequence: CASRGGPRDEKLFF. Based on the CDR3 plus reference TRBV5-1 and TRBJ1-4, the full variable domain is KAGVTQTPRYLIKTRGQQVTLSCSPISGHRSVSWYQQTPGQGLQFLFEYFSETQRNKGNFPGRFSGRQFSNSRSEMNVSTLELGDSALYLCASRGGPRDEKLFFGSGTQLSVL.

In regard to this clone: No conserved phenylalanine or tryptophan ends this CDR3, so it is likely a read error. The limits of the CDR3 on the DNA are not certain, so only TCRdb's listed CDR3 is given. This sequence joins TRBV21-1 and TRBJ1-1. TRBV21-1 is annotated as a pseudogene. The CDR3 has 12 residues if both end residues are counted. The CDR3 sequence: CASSKLPREGYK.

V usage is TRBV28 and J usage is TRBJ2-3; 7 nucleotides line up with TRBD1. CDR1 is MDHEN and CDR2 is SYDVKM in the germline V gene. The V and J ends lost 7 bases and 7 bases, in that order; junction bases with no gene match: 14. The CDR3 totals 15 residues. CDR3 sequence (DNA): TGTGCCAGCACCCAAACCGGGACAGCTTTATATACGCAGTATTTT. Its protein is CASTQTGTALYTQYF.

V usage is TRBV7-2 and J usage is TRBJ2-4, with D perhaps matching TRBD2 (5 bases). Per germline, CDR1 SGHTA and CDR2 FQGNSA. V lost 8 bases, J lost 8 bases, and 19 bases lay in between. This CDR3 comprises 14 residues. The CDR3 nucleotides are TGTGCCAGCCTACGGGATCCCAGTGCCCACATTCAGTACTTC. Residues: CASLRDPSAHIQYF.

The chain uses TRBV6-5 and TRBJ2-7, with 9 bases identical to TRBD1. V lost 4 bases, J lost 6 bases, and 13 bases stayed unmatched. CDR1 and CDR2 (germline): MNHEY, SVGAGI. This CDR3 spans 16 amino acids. Here the CDR3 reads CASSLDPRDRVREQYF. The CDR3 region has the DNA TGTGCCAGCAGTTTGGACCCGCGGGACAGGGTACGCGAGCAGTACTTC.

The V and J genes are TRBV28 and TRBJ1-1, with TRBD1 identical over 8 bases. CDR1 is MDHEN, CDR2 SYDVKM, per germline. This CDR3 has 16 residues. Losses at the gene ends were 2 bases for V and 0 bases for J; bases not matched to a gene: 5. CDR3 sequence reads: CASSLPGQGLNTEAFF. The CDR3 coding sequence is TGTGCCAGCAGTTTACCCGGACAGGGCCTGAACACTGAAGCTTTCTTT.

This chain joins TRBV11-1 and TRBJ2-4, with a tentative D call TRBD2 (5 bases). CDR1 SGHAT and CDR2 FQDESV come from the germline V gene (reference sequence). This CDR3 region has 15 residues. The V gene lost 4 bases and the J gene lost 1 base, with 11 bases spanning the gap. CDR3 DNA: TGTGCCAGCAGCTCCCCGACTATGGCCAAAAACATTCAGTACTTC. Protein: CASSSPTMAKNIQYF.

The chain carries TRBV19 and TRBJ2-6, with a weak D call TRBD1 (6 bases). The V gene lost 7 bases and the J gene lost 3 bases, with 13 bases spanning the gap. The CDR3 runs 15 residues. Germline values: CDR1 LNHDA, CDR2 SQIVND (reference sequence). CDR3 coding DNA: TGTGCCAGTACCCGACAGGTATATGGGGCCAACGTCCTGACTTTC. It yields the protein CASTRQVYGANVLTF. The whole variable domain, remainder taken from reference TRBV19 and TRBJ2-6, is DGGITQSPKYLFRKEGQNVTLSCEQNLNHDAMYWYRQDPGQGLRLIYYSQIVNDFQKGDIAEGYSVSREKKESFPLTVTSAQKNPTAFYLCASTRQVYGANVLTFGAGSRLTVL.

The V gene is TRBV19, the J gene TRBJ2-7; D perhaps matches TRBD1 (6 bases). In germline, CDR1 is LNHDA, CDR2 SQIVND (reference sequence). V shed 4 bases and J shed 5 bases, with 9 bases lying between them. The length of the CDR3 is 12 residues. The CDR3 is CASSKTGNEQYF. CDR3 in DNA: TGTGCCAGTAGTAAGACAGGCAACGAGCAGTACTTC. The whole variable domain, filled in from reference TRBV19 and TRBJ2-7, reads DGGITQSPKYLFRKEGQNVTLSCEQNLNHDAMYWYRQDPGQGLRLIYYSQIVNDFQKGDIAEGYSVSREKKESFPLTVTSAQKNPTAFYLCASSKTGNEQYFGPGTRLTVT.

The V and J genes are TRBV7-9 and TRBJ1-4; D possibly corresponds to TRBD1 (5 bases). This CDR3 contains 15 residues. Germline CDR1 reads SEHNR; CDR2 reads FQNEAQ (reference sequence). The germline V and J ends were trimmed by 5 bases and 3 bases, with 13 bases remaining between them. The CDR3 DNA reads TGTGCCAGCAGCCGAGACAGCGCATCTAATGAAAAACTGTTTTTT. Its translation: CASSRDSASNEKLFF.

This chain joins TRBV5-1 and TRBJ2-7, with 9 bases matching TRBD1. Germline values: CDR1 SGHRS, CDR2 YFSETQ. CDR3 length: 14 residues. V trimming: 5 bases; J trimming: 1 base; junction bases outside the gene matches: 4. The CDR3 sequence: CASRRTGASYEQYF. Written as DNA, the CDR3 is TGCGCCAGCAGGAGGACAGGGGCATCCTACGAGCAGTACTTC.

This chain connects TRBV28 to TRBJ2-4; unclear D gene. Trimming cost V 1 base and J 0 bases, with 16 bases left between them. The germline V gene encodes CDR1 MDHEN and CDR2 SYDVKM. CDR3 length: 18 residues. CDR3 amino acids: CASSLSGGLELAKNIQYF. CDR3 coding DNA: TGTGCCAGCAGTTTATCTGGTGGCCTAGAACTAGCCAAAAACATTCAGTACTTC.

The chain employs TRBV15 and TRBJ2-2; unclear D gene. The CDR3 loop spans 14 amino acids. V dropped 0 bases and J dropped 3 bases, with 5 bases sitting between them. Germline V gene lookup returns CDR1 LNHNV and CDR2 YYDKDF (reference sequence). The CDR3 sequence: CATSRERDTGELFF. DNA of the CDR3: TGTGCCACCAGCAGAGAGCGAGACACCGGGGAGCTGTTTTTT.

This sequence joins TRBV14 and TRBJ1-4, with D possibly TRBD1 on 5 matching bases. The CDR3 consists of 14 residues. Trimming pared 4 bases from V and 4 bases from J, leaving 10 bases between. The germline V gene has CDR1 SGHDN and CDR2 FVKESK. CDR3 nucleotide sequence: TGTGCCAGCAGCCCGGGACTGCGTAATGAAAAACTGTTTTTT. Protein product: CASSPGLRNEKLFF.

This rearrangement joins TRBV5-1 to TRBJ1-1; a possible D gene is TRBD1 (6 bases). V lost 3 bases, J lost 2 bases, and 11 bases lay in between. Germline CDR1 and CDR2: SGHRS and YFSETQ. The CDR3 length is 14 residues. The CDR3 region is CASSSSGQNTEAFF. CDR3 DNA sequence: TGCGCCAGCAGCTCTTCGGGACAAAACACTGAAGCTTTCTTT.

The chain combines TRBV10-1 with TRBJ2-1, with 7 bases lining up with TRBD2. Germline CDR1 is WNHNN and CDR2 is SYGVQD (reference sequence). The J segment lost 7 bases and the V segment lost 6 bases, leaving 12 bases of the junction unmatched. CDR3 length equals 15 residues. CDR3 DNA: TGCGCCAGCAGCGCCCGGTCTAGCGGCGGAAATGAGCAGTTCTTC. It encodes CASSARSSGGNEQFF.

This rearrangement joins TRBV6-5 to TRBJ2-7, with 9 bases fitting TRBD2. Germline V CDR1 and CDR2: MNHEY, SVGAGI. The CDR3 loop spans 14 amino acids. V lost 5 bases, J lost 4 bases, and 6 bases stayed unmatched. The CDR3 reads CASSLTSGPYEQYF. In nucleotides, the CDR3 is TGTGCCAGCAGTCTGACTAGCGGCCCTTACGAGCAGTACTTC.

The V and J genes are TRBV7-9 and TRBJ2-7; possible D gene TRBD2, 6 bases. Germline CDR1 is SEHNR and CDR2 is FQNEAQ (reference sequence). The CDR3 sequence is 14 residues long. Trimming removed 5 bases at V and 2 bases at J, with 13 bases between. CDR3 coding DNA: TGTGCCAGCAGCCTGCCGGGACTGCCCTACGAGCAGTACTTC. Translated: CASSLPGLPYEQYF.

The chain is built from TRBV29-1 and TRBJ2-1; D uncertain. Per the germline V gene, CDR1 is SQVTM and CDR2 is ANQGSEA. The CDR3 is made up of 13 amino acids. The ends were cut back, 3 bases at V and 0 bases at J, with 6 bases in the middle. The CDR3 sequence: CSVELSSYNEQFF. The CDR3 bases are TGCAGCGTTGAGCTGAGCTCCTACAATGAGCAGTTCTTC.

The CDR3 sequence: CASSRGWAEKLFF. DNA of the CDR3: TGCGCCAGCAGCCGGGGGTGGGCTGAAAAACTGTTTTTT. This chain joins TRBV5-1 and TRBJ1-4, with D perhaps TRBD1 (5 bases). The CDR3 is made up of 13 amino acids. Germline CDR1 is SGHRS and CDR2 is YFSETQ. The V gene lost 4 bases and the J gene lost 7 bases, with 11 bases spanning the gap.

The chain employs TRBV2 and TRBJ2-5; 9 nucleotides agree with TRBD1. J gave up 6 bases and V 11 bases, and 4 bases lay outside the gene matches. The CDR3 runs to 11 residues. CDR1 and CDR2 (germline): SNHLY, FYNNEI. CDR3 nucleotide sequence: TGTGCCCTGGGACAGGGCCAGACCCAGTACTTC. It codes for CALGQGQTQYF.